The sequence of this T cell receptor beta chain was determined in a study of beta chain features in type 1 diabetes. Sequenced material consisted of expressed TCRB transcripts (all of the isolated RNA was reverse transcribed). Produced via immunoSEQ multiplex PCR; TCRdb's table is partial and in-frame only. The table includes about 900,000 clones, 15% to 20% detected once. Study-level findings and limits: In all four CD4+ subsets, TCRB CDR3 length was significantly, moderately reduced in type 1 diabetes. In the patient group, naive, central memory and Treg TCRB repertoires seemed more alike than in the healthy donor group. Sequencing from cDNA could over-represent high-TCR-expressing cells.

Concerning this clone itself: Antigen specificity is unknown.

V was cut by 1 base and J by 8 bases, with 23 bases left in between. CDR3 size: 17 residues. Per germline, CDR1 MDHEN and CDR2 SYDVKM. The sample was naive CD4+ T cells from blood. The chain couples TRBV28 to TRBJ1-2; D gene uncertain. The TCR comes from a woman younger than 30 in good health. This CDR3 is CASSLSDGRQLVRGYTF. DNA for the CDR3: TGTGCCAGCAGTTTATCTGATGGCAGACAACTAGTACGGGGCTACACCTTC.